Listed here are 4 T cell receptor beta chains from one sample, sequenced in a study of blood T cell repertoires in COVID-19. Sequenced by immunoSEQ multiplex PCR; TCRdb stores in-frame clones only, minus some. The data show 320,000 or so clones, 75% to 90% seen once. What was sequenced was PBMCs or T cells enriched from blood (not recorded which). The source of these receptors is a man in his fifties or sixties who had recovered from COVID-19.

V usage is TRBV11-3 and J usage is TRBJ2-2, with 9 bases that match TRBD1. V was clipped by 6 bases and J by 4 bases; unmatched bases: 3. This CDR3 spans 14 amino acids. Germline-derived CDR1 and CDR2 are SGHNT and YENEEA. The CDR3 loop reads CASSGDRATGELFF. The CDR3 nucleotides read TGTGCCAGCAGTGGGGACAGGGCCACCGGGGAGCTGTTTTTT.

The gene calls are TRBV2 and TRBJ1-4, with 7 bases identical to TRBD1. The CDR3 extends over 14 amino acids. Trimming removed 11 bases from V and 0 bases from J; junction bases left unmatched: 6. CDR1 is SNHLY and CDR2 is FYNNEI in the germline V gene. The CDR3 DNA reads TGTGCCGGAGGACAGGCCCCAACTAATGAAAAACTGTTTTTT. Protein: CAGGQAPTNEKLFF.

In nucleotides, the CDR3 is TGTGCCAGCAGTGTCAGTCTAGCGGGAGTTGCAGATACGCAGTATTTT. Protein product: CASSVSLAGVADTQYF. The V and J genes are TRBV6-1 and TRBJ2-3; 10 bases are a match to TRBD2. The CDR3 totals 16 residues. The V and J ends lost 4 bases and 4 bases, in that order; junction bases with no gene match: 8. Germline V lookup: CDR1 MNHNS, CDR2 SASEGT.

The chain carries TRBV6-5 and TRBJ2-2; the D gene is possibly TRBD2 (6 bases). V lost 10 bases and J lost 4, with 19 bases in between. Per the germline V gene, CDR1 is MNHEY and CDR2 is SVGAGI. The CDR3 totals 15 residues. CDR3 residues: CATLGGPPPTGELFF. DNA of the CDR3: TGTGCCACCCTCGGAGGGCCCCCGCCCACCGGGGAGCTGTTTTTT.